This record concerns one TCR beta chain sequence. The sample originates from a study of blood T cell repertoires in COVID-19. The wider study: Samples taken during acute and convalescent COVID-19 were collected in the United States, Italy and Spain. Nucleic acid was either cDNA or gDNA, and it came from T cells, B-cell-depleted T cells, or PBMCs.

Authors' methods: Reference gene primer amplification gave estimated nucleated cell counts. TCRdb's table, derived via immunoSEQ multiplex PCR, lists solely in-frame clones and lacks some. V, J and clone size are taken as reported in that table, and D and trimming were inferred from the DNA itself. The sample has some 120,000 clones; almost 85% are singletons. The origin of this receptor is a woman aged 30 to 39 who had recovered from COVID-19. The sample comprised peripheral blood.

The CDR3 reads CASSKLRTGGGLWSNQPQHF. The CDR3, as DNA: TGTGCCAGCAGCAAATTGAGAACAGGGGGCGGATTATGGAGCAATCAGCCCCAGCATTTT. J is TRBJ1-5 and V is TRBV21-1; the table's TRBD1 call for D was not verified on the DNA. TRBV21-1 is tagged as a pseudogene. CDR3 length: 20 amino acids.